Each of the 19 T cell receptor beta chains below was sequenced from the same sample in a study of blood T cell repertoires in COVID-19. Only in-frame clones appear in the TCRdb table, and some are missing; sequencing was by immunoSEQ multiplex PCR. The sample records roughly 79,000 clones, roughly 89% being singletons. Specimen: peripheral blood. The receptors were gathered from a man aged 45 to 65 with active COVID-19.

V is TRBV7-2 and J is TRBJ1-4, with a possible D match to TRBD1 (6 bases). The CDR3 runs to 17 residues. Germline CDR1 is SGHTA and CDR2 is FQGNSA. V lost 2 bases, J lost 0 bases, and 13 bases lay in between. CDR3 nucleotide sequence: TGTGCCAGCAGCTTAACAACAGGGATAGCAACTAATGAAAAACTGTTTTTT. Protein sequence: CASSLTTGIATNEKLFF.

This chain links TRBV7-2 with TRBJ1-2; 10 bases are shared with TRBD1. The germline V gene encodes CDR1 SGHTA and CDR2 FQGNSA. J gave up 4 bases and V 9 bases, and 5 bases lay outside the gene matches. This CDR3 contains 13 residues. The CDR3 nucleotides are TGTGCCAGTGGACAGGGGGGGATCTATGGCTACACCTTC. Translating gives CASGQGGIYGYTF.

The V call is TRBV7-3, the J call TRBJ1-4; D remains unclear. Germline CDR1 reads SGHTA; CDR2 reads FQGTGA. V gave up 3 bases and J gave up 7 bases, with 9 bases separating them. The CDR3 extends over 13 amino acids. CDR3 sequence: CASSFHLGEKLFF. The CDR3 region has the DNA TGTGCCAGCAGCTTCCACCTCGGTGAAAAACTGTTTTTT.

As concerns this clone: This sample also contains other DNA sequences that code for the same CDR3. The chain uses TRBV27 and TRBJ1-1; TRBD1 agrees at 9 bases. From germline, CDR1 is MNHEY and CDR2 SMNVEV (reference sequence). This CDR3 has 15 amino acids. J was trimmed by 1 base and V by 5 bases; bases with no gene match: 5. The CDR3: CASSPMGQGNTEAFF. The DNA for the CDR3 is TGTGCCAGCAGTCCAATGGGACAGGGGAACACTGAAGCTTTCTTT.

The CDR3 spells CASSPGSFGEQYF. The CDR3, as DNA: TGTGCCAGCAGCCCAGGGTCGTTTGGGGAGCAGTACTTC. The chain links TRBV28 to TRBJ2-7; maybe TRBD1 (5 bases). The V and J ends lost 6 bases and 7 bases respectively, with 16 bases between them. This CDR3 is built from 13 residues. CDR1 MDHEN and CDR2 SYDVKM come from the germline V gene.

This clone was counted a single time. The chain links TRBV19 to TRBJ2-1; 8 bases are a match to TRBD2. This CDR3 spans 18 amino acids. Germline loops: CDR1 LNHDA, CDR2 SQIVND (reference sequence). The ends lost 3 bases at V and 0 bases at J; junction bases unmatched: 10. CDR3 in amino acids: CASSIFVGGGSSYNEQFF. Written as DNA, the CDR3 is TGTGCCAGTAGTATTTTTGTCGGGGGGGGCAGCTCCTACAATGAGCAGTTCTTC. Full variable domain (remainder filled in from reference TRBV19 and TRBJ2-1): DGGITQSPKYLFRKEGQNVTLSCEQNLNHDAMYWYRQDPGQGLRLIYYSQIVNDFQKGDIAEGYSVSREKKESFPLTVTSAQKNPTAFYLCASSIFVGGGSSYNEQFFGPGTRLTVL.

J is TRBJ1-1 and V is TRBV28, with 10 bases lining up with TRBD1. V trimming: 5 bases; J trimming: 10 bases; junction bases outside the gene matches: 10. CDR3 size: 14 residues. The V gene's germline CDR1 is MDHEN and CDR2 SYDVKM. CDR3 sequence (DNA): TGTGCCAGCAGTCTAGGCGGACAGGGGGGGAGAGCTTTCTTT. It yields the protein CASSLGGQGGRAFF.

The gene calls are TRBV28 and TRBJ1-5; 7 bases match TRBD1. Germline-derived CDR1 and CDR2 are MDHEN and SYDVKM. The CDR3 spans 16 residues. V shed 7 bases, J shed 3 bases, and the junction held 12 bases outside the gene matches. DNA for the CDR3: TGTGCCAGCATCCCTATGGGACAGTTGGACAATCAGCCCCAGCATTTT. It is translated as CASIPMGQLDNQPQHF.

V usage is TRBV4-2 and J usage is TRBJ2-7, with D possibly matching TRBD1 (6 bases). The germline V gene has CDR1 LGHNA and CDR2 YNFKEQ. CDR3 length: 17 amino acids. V was cut by 2 bases and J by 0 bases, with 17 bases left in between. The CDR3: CASSQSQGGPSSYEQYF. In DNA, the CDR3 is TGTGCCAGCAGCCAATCGCAAGGGGGACCGAGCTCCTACGAGCAGTACTTC.

The chain joins TRBV6-5 to TRBJ2-7; TRBD1 aligns across 10 bases. V was pared by 6 bases and J by 2 bases, with 7 bases of the junction left unmatched. Germline values: CDR1 MNHEY, CDR2 SVGAGI. This CDR3 spans 15 amino acids. CDR3: CASRRSGQGTYEQYF. CDR3 DNA sequence: TGTGCCAGCAGGAGGTCGGGACAGGGGACCTACGAGCAGTACTTC.

The rearrangement uses TRBV4-1 and TRBJ2-3, with 9 nucleotides matching TRBD2. V was pared by 4 bases and J by 4 bases, with 12 bases of the junction left unmatched. Germline V gene data show CDR1 as MGHRA and CDR2 as YSYEKL. CDR3 length: 17 residues. The CDR3 loop reads CASSRGVAGVLADTQYF. The CDR3 DNA follows: TGCGCCAGCAGCCGGGGGGTAGCGGGAGTGTTGGCAGATACGCAGTATTTT.

This clone came up a few times. J is TRBJ2-5 and V is TRBV6-5, with TRBD2 identical over 11 bases. Per germline, CDR1 MNHEY and CDR2 SVGAGI. V was clipped by 2 bases and J by 3 bases; unmatched bases: 2. The CDR3 is made up of 15 amino acids. The CDR3 DNA sequence: TGTGCCAGCAGTTACCTAGCGGGAGGAAAAGAGACCCAGTACTTC. It specifies CASSYLAGGKETQYF.

In this sample, this clone turned up a few times. The chain is built from TRBV3-1 (or the pseudogene TRBV3-2) and TRBJ1-3; the D is unclear. The germline CDR1 and CDR2 sequences are LGHDT and YNNKEL (reference sequence). V was trimmed by 4 bases and J by 0 bases, leaving 7 bases between them. The CDR3 has 14 residues. CDR3 amino acids: CASSRQNSGNTIYF. In nucleotides, the CDR3 is TGTGCCAGCAGCCGGCAGAACTCTGGAAACACCATATATTTT.

The chain combines TRBV7-8 with TRBJ1-5; no definite D call. CDR3 length: 14 residues. CDR1 is SGHVS, CDR2 FQNEAQ, per germline. The V end was cut by 5 bases, the J end by 2 bases, with 10 bases between. The CDR3, as DNA: TGTGCCAGCAGCGTGGGCCCGGGCAATCAGCCCCAGCATTTT. The encoded protein is CASSVGPGNQPQHF.

V is TRBV12-3 or TRBV12-4 and J is TRBJ2-7; unclear D gene. Trimming shortened V by 3 bases and J by 6 bases, and 12 bases separated the two germline ends. CDR3 length: 13 amino acids. The CDR3 nucleotides are TGTGCCAGCAGTTTCCCTCCCCTCCCCGAGCAGTACTTC. Translated, it gives CASSFPPLPEQYF.

The chain carries TRBV12-3 or TRBV12-4 and TRBJ1-2, with D maybe TRBD1 (6 bases). The CDR3 contains 13 residues. V lost 5 bases and J 4 bases, leaving 11 bases between the germline ends. This chain's CDR3 is CASSISTGYGYTF. CDR3 in DNA: TGTGCCAGCAGTATATCGACAGGCTATGGCTACACCTTC.

In its sample, this clone was seen once. The chain carries TRBV11-2 and TRBJ1-5; D remains unclear. Germline V gene lookup returns CDR1 SGHAT and CDR2 FQNNGV. V was clipped by 1 base and J by 0 bases, with 7 bases between them. This CDR3 has 15 residues. The CDR3 region is CASSLGGYSNQPQHF. The CDR3 region has the DNA TGTGCCAGCAGCTTAGGCGGTTATAGCAATCAGCCCCAGCATTTT.

The chain links TRBV7-8 to TRBJ2-7; 11 bases line up with TRBD1. Germline CDR1 and CDR2: SGHVS and FQNEAQ. This CDR3 has 16 amino acids. Losses at the gene ends were 6 bases for V and 2 bases for J; bases not matched to a gene: 9. The CDR3 DNA sequence: TGTGCCAGCAGGCAGGGACCGGGACAGGGGGCCTACGAGCAGTACTTC. It encodes CASRQGPGQGAYEQYF.

The gene calls are TRBV18 and TRBJ1-1; D unclear. V gave up 5 bases and J gave up 2 bases, with 9 bases separating them. Germline V lookup: CDR1 KGHSH, CDR2 LQKENI. The CDR3 runs 13 residues. CDR3 sequence reads: CASSDQVNTEAFF. The DNA for the CDR3 is TGTGCCAGCTCAGATCAGGTAAACACTGAAGCTTTCTTT.